This T cell receptor beta chain appears in the sequencing data of a study of technical replicates of blood from a few donors (dated by TCRdb to about 2017). Reading the germline V gene gives CDR1 MGHRA and CDR2 YSYEKL. From cysteine to phenylalanine, the CDR3 is 18 amino acids long. Just the 54-base CDR3 DNA is kept, in frame starting at base 1. V loses 3 bases at its end and J loses 5 bases; junction bases beyond the gene matches: 16. As for this clone: Its specific antigen is unknown. Per-nucleotide qualities are absent, and no much larger clonotype sits a single base away.

To prepare the library, the immunoSEQ multiplex PCR assay was applied. As stored in TCRdb, this immuneACCESS dataset retains in-frame rearrangements with V and J assigned. A fraction of the clones does not appear; measured against another copy, unresolved V genes explain less than half of the discrepancy, and the remainder lacks a known reason. The sample has more than 50,000 clones on record, around nine tenths of them singletons. The ten biggest clones cover under 6.5% of the sample. This receptor was taken from a human donor in good health. Some clones in this sample may be carry-over from other donors' samples. The source material was PBMCs. This sequence uses TRBV4-1 and TRBJ2-5; 9 central nucleotides agree with TRBD2. The DNA is TGCGCCAGCAGCCAGATGCTAGTCGGAGCGGGGGGTGATGAGACCCAGTACTTC. Translation gives CASSQMLVGAGGDETQYF.